The 25 T cell receptor beta chains below were found in one sample sequenced in a study of response to subunit inactivated influenza vaccine. TCRdb analysed the RT-PCR reads with MiXCR anew, one entry per CDR3 protein. This table holds fewer than 750,000 distinct CDR3 sequences, about 15% found once. Sequencing used PBMCs from blood, obtained 12 days after vaccination. Receptors originate from a man aged 50 or older who received an inactivated influenza vaccine.

This clonotype was seen many times. V gene TRBV12-3 or TRBV12-4 combines with J gene TRBJ1-5; D gene unclear. CDR3 size: 13 residues. Trimming shortened V by 1 base and J by 6 bases, and 7 bases separated the two germline ends. The chain's CDR3 is CASSLGGFQPQHF. The CDR3 nucleotides are TGTGCCAGCAGTTTAGGGGGATTTCAGCCCCAGCATTTT.

V and J are TRBV10-2 and TRBJ1-1, with a weak D call TRBD1 (5 bases). The CDR3 covers 12 residues. Germline CDR1 is WSHSY and CDR2 is SAAADI. Trimming took off 4 bases at V and 4 bases at J, with 7 bases between the two ends. CDR3 DNA: TGCGCCAGCAGTGGACAGTTCACTGAAGCTTTCTTT. Its protein product is CASSGQFTEAFF.

This clonotype was recorded only once. The chain employs TRBV24-1 and TRBJ2-3, with D perhaps matching TRBD1 (6 bases). CDR3 length: 15 residues. Deletions cut 7 bases from V and 0 bases from J, with 13 bases between. Germline V gene lookup returns CDR1 KGHDR and CDR2 SFDVKD. Here the CDR3 reads CATSSGTPSTDTQYF. CDR3 bases: TGTGCCACCAGCTCCGGGACACCGAGCACAGATACGCAGTATTTT.

The chain has TRBV5-1 and TRBJ1-6; tentatively, D is TRBD1 (5 bases). This CDR3 is 16 amino acids long. CDR1 is SGHRS and CDR2 is YFSETQ in the germline V gene. V lost 3 bases and J 7 bases, leaving 17 bases between the germline ends. The CDR3 DNA sequence: TGCGCCAGCAGCTCGCTCGGGGGGTGGGTGAATTCACCCCTCCACTTT. Protein: CASSSLGGWVNSPLHF.

Worth noting for this clonotype: Just one base apart from a much larger clone, this may be a read error. The rearrangement uses TRBV6-2 or TRBV6-3 and TRBJ2-3; 11 bases are shared with TRBD2. Germline values: CDR1 MNHEY, CDR2 SVGEGT. There are 17 residues in the CDR3. This CDR3 is CASSYSMSLAGGDTQSF. As DNA, the CDR3 is TGTGCCAGCAGTTACTCGATGTCCCTAGCGGGAGGAGATACGCAGTCTTTT.

Only a few counts were recorded for this clonotype. The chain recombines TRBV7-2 with TRBJ2-7; 12 positions match TRBD2. J gave up 3 bases and V 5 bases, and 8 bases lay outside the gene matches. This CDR3 contains 16 residues. CDR1 and CDR2 (germline): SGHTA, FQGNSA. The CDR3, as DNA: TGTGCCAGCAGCCCACTAGCGGGGGGCCGAATCTACGAGCAGTACTTC. Translating it yields CASSPLAGGRIYEQYF.

The chain joins TRBV12-3 or TRBV12-4 to TRBJ2-5; 8 bases match TRBD1. Trimming took 4 bases from V and 2 from J; bases not matched to a gene: 3. There are 14 residues in the CDR3. DNA for the CDR3: TGTGCCAGCAGTTCGACAGGGGCGCAAGAGACCCAGTACTTC. It translates to CASSSTGAQETQYF.

The genes are TRBV12-3 or TRBV12-4 and TRBJ2-3, with D possibly matching TRBD1 (5 bases). Between the trimmed V and J ends, which lost 8 bases and 0 bases, there was a span of 9 bases. This CDR3 has 13 residues. The CDR3 protein is CASRKGSTDTQYF. CDR3 DNA sequence: TGTGCCAGCCGCAAGGGGAGCACAGATACGCAGTATTTT.

This chain joins TRBV21-1 and TRBJ2-1; the D call in the table, TRBD1, was not verified against the DNA. TRBV21-1 is termed a pseudogene. CDR3 size: 24 residues. DNA of the CDR3: TGTGCCAGCAGCAAGAAAGGACAGGGGGCAGGACTAGCGGCAGAAGCGGACTCCTACAATGAGCAGTTCTTC. Translating gives CASSKKGQGAGLAAEADSYNEQFF.

The rearrangement links TRBV7-2 to TRBJ2-7; 9 positions agree with TRBD2. Germline lookup yields CDR1 SGHTA and CDR2 FQGNSA. The CDR3 contains 16 residues. V trimming: 0 bases; J trimming: 3 bases; junction bases outside the gene matches: 6. The CDR3 region has the DNA TGTGCCAGCAGCTTAGCCGGGACTAGCTTCTTCTACGAGCAGTACTTC. It specifies CASSLAGTSFFYEQYF.

This clonotype was seen more than once but under ten times. V is TRBV6-2 or TRBV6-3 and J is TRBJ1-3; D unclear. This CDR3 is built from 18 residues. Germline loops: CDR1 MNHEY, CDR2 SVGEGT. The V end was cut by 3 bases, the J end by 0 bases, with 18 bases between. In nucleotides, the CDR3 is TGTGCCAGCAGTTATTCAACCGGGAGCCAAGCCTCTGGAAACACCATATATTTT. It translates to CASSYSTGSQASGNTIYF.

This clonotype was recorded a few times. The chain is built from TRBV7-8 and TRBJ2-5, with unresolved D. There are 13 residues in the CDR3. Germline CDR1 reads SGHVS; CDR2 reads FQNEAQ. With 1 base removed from V and 5 bases from J, the gap between germline ends came to 8 bases. CDR3 coding DNA: TGTGCCAGCAGCTTAGTGGGTAGGGAGACCCAGTACTTC. Residues: CASSLVGRETQYF.

This clonotype was seen many times. The chain carries TRBV7-2 and TRBJ2-4; a possible D gene is TRBD2 (7 bases). The germline V gene encodes CDR1 SGHTA and CDR2 FQGNSA. This CDR3 spans 15 amino acids. The germline V and J ends were trimmed by 5 bases and 7 bases, with 18 bases remaining between them. For the CDR3, the DNA is TGTGCCAGCAGCCCTACCTGGGGGGGGGCGAACATTCAGTACTTC. Protein: CASSPTWGGANIQYF.

This chain joins TRBV9 and TRBJ1-6; possibly TRBD1 for D (6 bases). Trimming removed 4 bases from V and 8 bases from J, with 19 bases in between. The CDR3 consists of 16 residues. CDR1 SGDLS and CDR2 YYNGEE come from the germline V gene. CDR3 sequence reads: CASSPSPQGWDSPLHF. The CDR3 DNA reads as TGTGCCAGCAGCCCTTCACCACAGGGATGGGATTCACCCCTCCACTTT. The variable domain in full, with the rest retrieved from reference TRBV9 and TRBJ1-6, is DSGVTQTPKHLITATGQRVTLRCSPRSGDLSVYWYQQSLDQGLQFLIQYYNGEERAKGNILERFSAQQFPDLHSELNLSSLELGDSALYFCASSPSPQGWDSPLHFGNGTRLTVT.

This clonotype turned up a few times. CDR3 residues: CASSVPTGGLTTGELFF. DNA for the CDR3: TGCGCCAGCAGCGTCCCCACCGGGGGTTTAACCACCGGGGAGCTGTTTTTT. The V gene is TRBV5-1, the J gene TRBJ2-2, with D possibly being TRBD2 (6 bases). The CDR3 runs 17 residues. Germline CDR1 and CDR2: SGHRS and YFSETQ. Trimming cost V 4 bases and J 4 bases, with 20 bases left between them.

This clonotype was counted a few times. The chain couples TRBV7-6 to TRBJ1-1; 8 bases agree with TRBD1. CDR3 size: 17 residues. Germline loops: CDR1 SGHVS, CDR2 FNYEAQ. The ends lost 3 bases at V and 3 bases at J; junction bases unmatched: 12. CDR3 region: CASSLRSEAGGYTEAFF. The CDR3 nucleotides read TGTGCCAGCAGCTTGCGCTCTGAGGCAGGGGGCTACACTGAAGCTTTCTTT.

The chain is built from TRBV3-1 and TRBJ1-5; 8 positions match TRBD1. This CDR3 has 14 residues. V lost 3 bases to trimming and J lost 8 bases; unmatched junction nucleotides: 6. The germline V gene has CDR1 LGHDT and CDR2 YNNKEL (reference sequence). For the CDR3, the DNA is TGTGCCAGCAGCCATTCAGGGGGCAACGAGCCCCAGCATTTT. Its protein is CASSHSGGNEPQHF.

V and J are TRBV7-2 and TRBJ2-5, with 8 bases that match TRBD2. CDR3 length: 16 residues. The V gene's germline CDR1 is SGHTA and CDR2 FQGNSA. The V and J ends lost 5 bases and 1 base, in that order; junction bases with no gene match: 9. CDR3 bases: TGTGCCAGCAGCGCAGCGGGGGCGGGGGCCCAAGAGACCCAGTACTTC. Its translation is CASSAAGAGAQETQYF. Together with reference TRBV7-2 and TRBJ2-5, the CDR3 gives the full variable domain: GAGVSQSPSNKVTEKGKDVELRCDPISGHTALYWYRQSLGQGLEFLIYFQGNSAPDKSGLPSDRFSAERTGGSVSTLTIQRTQQEDSAVYLCASSAAGAGAQETQYFGPGTRLLVL.

This clonotype showed up just a few times. The chain has TRBV6-2 or TRBV6-3 and TRBJ2-7; 7 bases match TRBD2. The ends lost 5 bases at V and 0 bases at J; junction bases unmatched: 10. Germline V gene lookup returns CDR1 MNHEY and CDR2 SVGEGT. CDR3 size: 16 residues. As DNA, the CDR3 is TGTGCCAGCAGTGGCATACGAGCGGGGACCTCCTACGAGCAGTACTTC. This gives the protein CASSGIRAGTSYEQYF.

V is TRBV2 and J is TRBJ1-5; D unclear. Germline V gene sequence: CDR1 SNHLY, CDR2 FYNNEI. This CDR3 is built from 13 residues. Trimming took 1 base from V and 3 from J, leaving 4 bases between them. The CDR3 protein is CASSEGLNQPQHF. In nucleotides, the CDR3 is TGTGCCAGCAGTGAAGGACTCAATCAGCCCCAGCATTTT. Full variable domain (rest looked up from reference TRBV2 and TRBJ1-5): EPEVTQTPSHQVTQMGQEVILRCVPISNHLYFYWYRQILGQKVEFLVSFYNNEISEKSEIFDDQFSVERPDGSNFTLKIRSTKLEDSAMYFCASSEGLNQPQHFGDGTRLSIL.

This clonotype was picked up many times. The chain combines TRBV5-1 with TRBJ2-5; tentative D call: TRBD1 (5 bases). The CDR3 extends over 14 amino acids. CDR1 SGHRS and CDR2 YFSETQ come from the germline V gene. V lost 1 base and J 5 bases, leaving 12 bases between the germline ends. Here the CDR3 reads CASSLPGSEETQYF. DNA for the CDR3: TGCGCCAGCAGCTTGCCAGGGTCAGAGGAGACCCAGTACTTC.

This chain connects TRBV12-3 or TRBV12-4 to TRBJ2-1; 9 bases map to TRBD2. V lost 5 bases to trimming and J lost 0 bases; unmatched junction nucleotides: 5. This CDR3 contains 16 residues. The chain's CDR3 is CASSGGLAGSYNEQFF. CDR3 coding DNA: TGTGCCAGCAGTGGGGGACTAGCCGGCTCCTACAATGAGCAGTTCTTC.

The chain combines TRBV29-1 with TRBJ2-5, with D maybe TRBD1 (5 bases). Per the germline V gene, CDR1 is SQVTM and CDR2 is ANQGSEA. This CDR3 has 13 amino acids. V lost 0 bases, J lost 5 bases, and 10 bases lay in between. CDR3 in DNA: TGCAGCGTTGAAGAATTAGCAGGGGAGACCCAGTACTTC. Translation gives CSVEELAGETQYF.

This clonotype was seen repeatedly, ten times or more. This chain links TRBV6-2 or TRBV6-3 with TRBJ1-2; TRBD1 aligns across 7 bases. J gave up 1 base and V 6 bases, and 17 bases lay outside the gene matches. Germline loops: CDR1 MNHEY, CDR2 SVGEGT. CDR3 size: 18 residues. The CDR3 region is CASSPTVEGQLSNYGYTF. For the CDR3, the DNA is TGTGCCAGCAGCCCTACCGTAGAGGGACAGCTGAGTAACTATGGCTACACCTTC.

The chain couples TRBV28 to TRBJ2-3; 10 nucleotides line up with TRBD1. J gave up 4 bases and V 4 bases, and 8 bases lay outside the gene matches. CDR1 MDHEN and CDR2 SYDVKM come from the germline V gene. This CDR3 has 16 residues. CDR3 protein: CASSSLGQGRPDTQYF. In nucleotides, the CDR3 is TGTGCCAGCAGTTCCCTGGGACAGGGGAGGCCAGATACGCAGTATTTT.